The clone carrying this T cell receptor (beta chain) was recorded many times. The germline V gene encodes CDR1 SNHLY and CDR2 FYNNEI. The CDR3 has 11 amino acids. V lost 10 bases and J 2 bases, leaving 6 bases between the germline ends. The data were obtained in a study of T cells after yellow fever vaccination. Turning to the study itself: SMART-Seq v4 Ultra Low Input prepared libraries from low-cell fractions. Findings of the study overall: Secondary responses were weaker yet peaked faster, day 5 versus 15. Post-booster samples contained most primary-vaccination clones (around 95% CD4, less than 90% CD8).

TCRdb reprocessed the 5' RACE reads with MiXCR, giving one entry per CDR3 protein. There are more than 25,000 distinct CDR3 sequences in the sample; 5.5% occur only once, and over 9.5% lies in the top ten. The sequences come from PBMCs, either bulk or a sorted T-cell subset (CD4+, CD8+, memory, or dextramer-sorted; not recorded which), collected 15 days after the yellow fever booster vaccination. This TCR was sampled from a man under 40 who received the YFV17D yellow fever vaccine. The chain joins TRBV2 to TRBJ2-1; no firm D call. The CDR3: CANTAYNEQFF. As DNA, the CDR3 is TGTGCCAACACGGCCTACAATGAGCAGTTCTTC.